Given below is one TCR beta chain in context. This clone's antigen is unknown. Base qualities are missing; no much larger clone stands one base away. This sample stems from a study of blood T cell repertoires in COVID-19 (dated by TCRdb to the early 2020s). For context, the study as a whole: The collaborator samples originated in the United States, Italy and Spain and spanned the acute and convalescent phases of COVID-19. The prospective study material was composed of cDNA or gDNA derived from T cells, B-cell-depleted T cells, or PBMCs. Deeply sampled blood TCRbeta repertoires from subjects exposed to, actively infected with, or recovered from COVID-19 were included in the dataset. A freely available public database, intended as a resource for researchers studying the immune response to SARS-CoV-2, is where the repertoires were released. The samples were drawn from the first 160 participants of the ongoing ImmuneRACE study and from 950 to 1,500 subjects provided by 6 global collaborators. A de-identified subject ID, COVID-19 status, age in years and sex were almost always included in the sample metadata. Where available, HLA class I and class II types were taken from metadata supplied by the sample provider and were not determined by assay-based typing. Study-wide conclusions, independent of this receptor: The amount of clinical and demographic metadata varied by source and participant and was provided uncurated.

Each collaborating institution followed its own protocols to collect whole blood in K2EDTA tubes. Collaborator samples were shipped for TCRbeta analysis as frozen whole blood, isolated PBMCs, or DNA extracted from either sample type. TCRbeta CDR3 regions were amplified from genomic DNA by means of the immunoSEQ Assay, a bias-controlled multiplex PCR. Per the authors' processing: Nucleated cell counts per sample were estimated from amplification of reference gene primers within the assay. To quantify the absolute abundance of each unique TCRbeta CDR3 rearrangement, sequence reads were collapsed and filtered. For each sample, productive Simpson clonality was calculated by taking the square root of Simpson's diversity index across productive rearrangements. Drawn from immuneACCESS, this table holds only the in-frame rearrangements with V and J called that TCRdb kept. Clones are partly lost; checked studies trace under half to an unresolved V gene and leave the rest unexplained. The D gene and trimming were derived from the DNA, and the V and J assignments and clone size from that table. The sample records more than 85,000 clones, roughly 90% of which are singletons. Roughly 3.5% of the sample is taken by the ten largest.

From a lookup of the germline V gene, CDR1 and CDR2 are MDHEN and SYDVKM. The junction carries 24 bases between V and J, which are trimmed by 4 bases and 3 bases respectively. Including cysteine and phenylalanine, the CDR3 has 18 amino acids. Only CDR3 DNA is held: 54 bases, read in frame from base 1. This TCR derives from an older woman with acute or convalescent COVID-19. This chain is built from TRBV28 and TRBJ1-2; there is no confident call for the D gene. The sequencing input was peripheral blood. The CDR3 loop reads CASSSPGGPRWRDYGYTF. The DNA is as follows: TGTGCCAGCAGTTCCCCAGGAGGGCCAAGGTGGCGTGACTATGGCTACACCTTC.